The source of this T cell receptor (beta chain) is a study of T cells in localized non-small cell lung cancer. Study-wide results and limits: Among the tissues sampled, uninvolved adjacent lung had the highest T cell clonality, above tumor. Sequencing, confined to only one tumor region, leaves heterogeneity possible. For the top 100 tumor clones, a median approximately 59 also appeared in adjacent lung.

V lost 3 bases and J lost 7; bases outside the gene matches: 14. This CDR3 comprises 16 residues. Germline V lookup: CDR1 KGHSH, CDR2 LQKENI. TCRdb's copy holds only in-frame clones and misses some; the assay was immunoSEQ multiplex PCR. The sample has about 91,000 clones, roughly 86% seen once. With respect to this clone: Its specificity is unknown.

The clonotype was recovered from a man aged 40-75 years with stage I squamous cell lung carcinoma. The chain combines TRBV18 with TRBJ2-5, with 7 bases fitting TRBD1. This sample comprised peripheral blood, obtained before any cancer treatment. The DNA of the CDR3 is TGTGCCAGCTCACCTGAAACAGGGGTCCGGACGGGGACCCAGTACTTC. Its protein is CASSPETGVRTGTQYF.